The T cell receptor beta chain described here comes from a study of technical replicates of blood from a handful of donors. Germline lookup yields CDR1 SGHRS and CDR2 YFSETQ. Trimming stripped 1 base from V and 2 bases from J, with 7 bases between. This CDR3 is built from 14 residues. Clones were sequenced by immunoSEQ multiplex PCR, and TCRdb holds only the in-frame ones, with some missing. The sample includes 40,000 to 60,000 clones, about 86% of them seen just once. The origin of this receptor is a human donor in good health. Some clones in this sample may be carry-over from other donors' samples. V gene TRBV5-1 combines with J gene TRBJ1-3; TRBD1 might be the D (5 bases). The specimen sequenced was PBMCs. CDR3 sequence: CASSLLGAGNTIYF. In DNA, the CDR3 is TGCGCCAGCAGCTTGCTAGGGGCTGGAAACACCATATATTTT.